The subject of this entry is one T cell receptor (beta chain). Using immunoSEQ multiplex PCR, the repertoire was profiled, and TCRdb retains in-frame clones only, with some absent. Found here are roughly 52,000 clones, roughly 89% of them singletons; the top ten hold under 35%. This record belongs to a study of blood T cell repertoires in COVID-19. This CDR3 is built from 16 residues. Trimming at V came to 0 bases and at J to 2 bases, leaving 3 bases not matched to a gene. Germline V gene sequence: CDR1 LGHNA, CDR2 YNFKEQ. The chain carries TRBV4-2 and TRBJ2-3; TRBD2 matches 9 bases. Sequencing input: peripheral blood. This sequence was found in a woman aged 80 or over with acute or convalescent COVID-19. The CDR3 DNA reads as TGTGCCAGCAGCCAAGAAATAGCGGGGGCCACAGATACGCAGTATTTT. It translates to CASSQEIAGATDTQYF.